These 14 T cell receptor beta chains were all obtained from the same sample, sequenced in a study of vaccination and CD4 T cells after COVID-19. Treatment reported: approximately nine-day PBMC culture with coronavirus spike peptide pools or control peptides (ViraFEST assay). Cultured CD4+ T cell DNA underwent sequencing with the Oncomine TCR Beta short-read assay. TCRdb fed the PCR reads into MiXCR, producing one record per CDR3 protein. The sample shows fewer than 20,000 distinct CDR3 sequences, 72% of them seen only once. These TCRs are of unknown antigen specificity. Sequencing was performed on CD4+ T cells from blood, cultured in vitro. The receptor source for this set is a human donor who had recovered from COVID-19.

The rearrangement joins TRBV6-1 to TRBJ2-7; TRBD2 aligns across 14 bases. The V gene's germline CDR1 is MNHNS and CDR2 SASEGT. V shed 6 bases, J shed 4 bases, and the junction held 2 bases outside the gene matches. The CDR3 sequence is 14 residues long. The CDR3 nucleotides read TGTGCCAGCAGGCGACTAGCGGGAGGGTACGAGCAGTACTTC. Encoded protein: CASRRLAGGYEQYF.

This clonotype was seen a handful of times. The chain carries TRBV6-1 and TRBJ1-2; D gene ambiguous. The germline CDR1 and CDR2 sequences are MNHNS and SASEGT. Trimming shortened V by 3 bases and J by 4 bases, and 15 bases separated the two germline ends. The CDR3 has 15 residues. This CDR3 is CASSDSEHPPYGYTF. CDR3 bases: TGTGCCAGCAGTGACTCTGAGCACCCCCCCTATGGCTACACCTTC.

DNA of the CDR3: TGTGCCAGTAGTACCACAGGGGTTCCTAACTATGGCTACACCTTC. Translated, it gives CASSTTGVPNYGYTF. The chain links TRBV19 to TRBJ1-2, with 7 bases matching TRBD1. The ends lost 4 bases at V and 0 bases at J; junction bases unmatched: 5. Per germline, CDR1 LNHDA and CDR2 SQIVND (reference sequence). The CDR3 spans 15 residues.

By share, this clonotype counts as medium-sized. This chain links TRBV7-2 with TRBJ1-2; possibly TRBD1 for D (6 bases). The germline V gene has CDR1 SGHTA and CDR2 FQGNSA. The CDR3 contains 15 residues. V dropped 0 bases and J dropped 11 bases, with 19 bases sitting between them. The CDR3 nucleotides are TGTGCCAGCAGCTTAGCGGGGGCCCGCCCGAGACCTTACACCTTC. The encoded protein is CASSLAGARPRPYTF.

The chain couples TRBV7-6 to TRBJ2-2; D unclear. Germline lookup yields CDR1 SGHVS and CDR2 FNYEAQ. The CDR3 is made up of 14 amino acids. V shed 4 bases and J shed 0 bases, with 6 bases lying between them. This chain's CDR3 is CASSYQSNTGELFF. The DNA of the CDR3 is TGTGCCAGCAGCTACCAGTCGAACACCGGGGAGCTGTTTTTT.

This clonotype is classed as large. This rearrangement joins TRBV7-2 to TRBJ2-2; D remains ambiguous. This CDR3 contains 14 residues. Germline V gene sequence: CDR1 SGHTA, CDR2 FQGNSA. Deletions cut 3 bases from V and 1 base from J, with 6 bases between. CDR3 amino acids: CASSFYLNTGELFF. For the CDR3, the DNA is TGTGCCAGCAGCTTCTACTTGAACACCGGGGAGCTGTTTTTT.

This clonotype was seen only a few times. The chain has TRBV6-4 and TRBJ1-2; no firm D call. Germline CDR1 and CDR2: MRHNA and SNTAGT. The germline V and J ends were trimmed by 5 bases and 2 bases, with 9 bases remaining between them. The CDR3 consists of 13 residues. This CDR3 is CASSPGGNYGYTF. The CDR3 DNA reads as TGTGCCAGCAGTCCCGGAGGGAACTATGGCTACACCTTC.

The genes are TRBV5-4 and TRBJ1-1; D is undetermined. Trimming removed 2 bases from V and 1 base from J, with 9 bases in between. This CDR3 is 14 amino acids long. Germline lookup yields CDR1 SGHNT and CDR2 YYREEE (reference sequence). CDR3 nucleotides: TGTGCCAGCAGCTTATCTGTCGGGAACACTGAAGCTTTCTTT. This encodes CASSLSVGNTEAFF.

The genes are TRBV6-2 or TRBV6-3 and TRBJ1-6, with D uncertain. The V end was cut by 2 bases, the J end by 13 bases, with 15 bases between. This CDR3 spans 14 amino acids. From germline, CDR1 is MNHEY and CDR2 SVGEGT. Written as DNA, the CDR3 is TGTGCCAGCAGTTACATGTCAGCGGCCTTTCCCCTCCACTTT. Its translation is CASSYMSAAFPLHF.

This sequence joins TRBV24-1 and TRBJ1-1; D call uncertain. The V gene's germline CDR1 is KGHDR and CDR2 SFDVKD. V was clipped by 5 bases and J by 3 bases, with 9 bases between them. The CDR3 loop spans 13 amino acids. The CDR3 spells CATSVETDTEAFF. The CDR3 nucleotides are TGTGCCACCAGTGTCGAGACCGACACTGAAGCTTTCTTT.

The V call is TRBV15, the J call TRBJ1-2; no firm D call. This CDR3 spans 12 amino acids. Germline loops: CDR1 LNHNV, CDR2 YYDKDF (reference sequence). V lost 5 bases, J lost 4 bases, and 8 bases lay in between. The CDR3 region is CATSDTSYGYTF. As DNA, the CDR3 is TGTGCCACCAGCGATACGAGCTATGGCTACACCTTC.

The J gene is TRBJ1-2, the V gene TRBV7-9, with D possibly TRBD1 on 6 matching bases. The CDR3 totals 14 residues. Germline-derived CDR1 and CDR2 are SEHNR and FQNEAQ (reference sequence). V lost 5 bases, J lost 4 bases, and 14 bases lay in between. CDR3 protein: CASSQSRGAYGYTF. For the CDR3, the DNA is TGTGCCAGCAGCCAATCTCGGGGGGCCTATGGCTACACCTTC.

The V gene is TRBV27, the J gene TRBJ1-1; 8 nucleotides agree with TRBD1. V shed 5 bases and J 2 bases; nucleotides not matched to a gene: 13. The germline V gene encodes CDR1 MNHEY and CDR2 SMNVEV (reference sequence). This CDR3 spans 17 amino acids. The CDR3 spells CASSPVAGGVFNTEAFF. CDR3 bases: TGTGCCAGCAGTCCGGTGGCAGGGGGCGTATTCAACACTGAAGCTTTCTTT.

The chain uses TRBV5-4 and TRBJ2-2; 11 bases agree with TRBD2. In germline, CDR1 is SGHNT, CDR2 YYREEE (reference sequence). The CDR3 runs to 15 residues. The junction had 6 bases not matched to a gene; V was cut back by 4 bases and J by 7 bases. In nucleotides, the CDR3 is TGTGCCAGCAGCCCGACTAGCGGGATCGGCGGGGAGCTGTTTTTT. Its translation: CASSPTSGIGGELFF.